This T cell receptor (beta chain) was retrieved from a study of T cell responses to AZD1222 COVID-19 vaccine. General study findings and limits: Only after the peak T cell response were repertoires sampled. Donors were chiefly white British, with a greater number of females, and clonal diversity was perhaps underestimated.

This CDR3 region has 15 residues. Germline-derived CDR1 and CDR2 are KGHSH and LQKENI. V was trimmed by 2 bases and J by 4 bases, leaving 12 bases between them. As for this clone: What it binds is not known.

Sequenced by immunoSEQ multiplex PCR; TCRdb stores in-frame clones only, minus some. The table includes 45,000 to 50,000 clones, around 89% detected once. The sample here was peripheral blood, taken 28 days after the second AZD1222 dose. This sequence joins TRBV18 and TRBJ2-1; weak D call: TRBD2 (6 bases). The clonotype originates from an adult who received the AZD1222 COVID-19 vaccine. The CDR3 DNA is TGTGCCAGCTCACCAGGTAGCGGCCCTTACAATGAGCAGTTCTTC. This gives the protein CASSPGSGPYNEQFF.